These 27 T cell receptor beta chains were sequenced from one sample in a study of cytomegalovirus exposure and HLA in healthy donors. PCR involved 60 Vbeta and 13 Jbeta primers. Profiled with immunoSEQ multiplex PCR; TCRdb holds only in-frame clones, not every one. The data show around 140,000 clones, 88% seen once. The sequenced material came from PBMCs. The receptors stem from a woman between 40 and 50 years old in good health and CMV-seronegative.

V gene TRBV6-6 combines with J gene TRBJ2-3, with TRBD2 matching over 12 bases. The germline CDR1 and CDR2 sequences are MNHNY and SVGAGI (reference sequence). V trimming: 0 bases; J trimming: 6 bases; junction bases outside the gene matches: 1. The CDR3 sequence is 15 residues long. The CDR3 sequence: CASSYSLAGGDTQYF. The CDR3 region has the DNA TGTGCCAGCAGTTACTCGCTAGCGGGAGGGGATACGCAGTATTTT.

This chain uses TRBV5-1 with TRBJ2-2; 11 bases match TRBD1. The CDR3 sequence is 16 residues long. Germline CDR1 is SGHRS and CDR2 is YFSETQ. V lost 5 bases and J lost 4; bases outside the gene matches: 7. CDR3 in DNA: TGCGCCAGCAGGACCGGGACAGGGGGAGGCACCGGGGAGCTGTTTTTT. This gives the protein CASRTGTGGGTGELFF.

In its sample, this clone was seen a few times. V and J are TRBV28 and TRBJ1-5; TRBD1 matches 7 bases. CDR1 is MDHEN, CDR2 SYDVKM, per germline. With V trimmed by 8 bases and J by 7 bases, 8 bases remained unmatched. The CDR3 totals 13 residues. CDR3 in DNA: TGTGCCAGCCTGACAGGGTCTAGGCAGCCCCAGCATTTT. This sequence encodes CASLTGSRQPQHF.

This chain connects TRBV7-9 to TRBJ2-3; TRBD2 matches at 12 bases. Germline CDR1 SEHNR, CDR2 FQNEAQ (reference sequence). CDR3 size: 17 residues. After removal of 7 bases from V and 6 bases from J, the junction contained 14 bases not matched to a gene. The CDR3 sequence is CASKTYLAGGLRDTQYF. The CDR3 nucleotides are TGTGCCAGCAAAACATATCTAGCGGGAGGGCTCAGGGATACGCAGTATTTT.

The chain is built from TRBV6-5 and TRBJ2-3; 8 nucleotides agree with TRBD2. CDR1 and CDR2 from the germline V gene are MNHEY and SVGAGI. This CDR3 spans 16 amino acids. The V gene end was trimmed by 1 base and the J gene end by 2 bases; junction bases not matched to a gene: 5. The CDR3 here is CASSYFSGASTDTQYF. The CDR3, as DNA: TGTGCCAGCAGTTACTTTAGCGGGGCTTCCACAGATACGCAGTATTTT.

The chain carries TRBV11-2 and TRBJ2-2; tentative D call: TRBD2 (5 bases). V was clipped by 6 bases and J by 4 bases, with 9 bases between them. CDR3 length: 13 amino acids. CDR1 is SGHAT and CDR2 is FQNNGV in the germline V gene. The CDR3 DNA reads as TGTGCCAGCAGTGCGCGGGCCACCGGGGAGCTGTTTTTT. It is translated as CASSARATGELFF.

V is TRBV7-2 and J is TRBJ1-3; D remains ambiguous. The CDR3 runs to 14 residues. Deletions cut 2 bases from V and 4 bases from J, with 9 bases between. The germline V gene encodes CDR1 SGHTA and CDR2 FQGNSA. This CDR3 reads CASSLTGSGNTIYF. CDR3 sequence (DNA): TGTGCCAGCAGCTTAACCGGGTCGGGAAACACCATATATTTT.

The chain has TRBV27 and TRBJ2-7; 9 bases line up with TRBD1. From germline, CDR1 is MNHEY and CDR2 SMNVEV (reference sequence). V shed 8 bases, J shed 3 bases, and the junction held 5 bases outside the gene matches. The CDR3 length is 13 residues. The CDR3 DNA sequence: TGTGCCAGCCGGGACAGGGAGGGCTACGAGCAGTACTTC. As protein: CASRDREGYEQYF.

This chain connects TRBV6-5 to TRBJ2-2; TRBD1 aligns across 8 bases. Germline V lookup: CDR1 MNHEY, CDR2 SVGAGI. V shed 3 bases, J shed 7 bases, and the junction held 7 bases outside the gene matches. The CDR3 runs to 15 residues. The CDR3 region is CASSYGDRWFGELFF. CDR3 nucleotides: TGTGCCAGCAGTTATGGGGACAGGTGGTTCGGGGAGCTGTTTTTT.

This clone is a singleton in its sample. V usage is TRBV27 and J usage is TRBJ1-5; a weak D match, TRBD1 (6 bases). The CDR3 is 14 residues long. Trimming stripped 6 bases from V and 6 bases from J, with 15 bases between. Germline loops: CDR1 MNHEY, CDR2 SMNVEV (reference sequence). CDR3 DNA sequence: TGTGCCAGCAGACTGAGGGGAGGGGGTCAGCCCCAGCATTTT. Protein sequence: CASRLRGGGQPQHF.

The rearrangement uses TRBV6-6 and TRBJ1-2, with D unresolved. V was trimmed by 6 bases and J by 5 bases, leaving 4 bases between them. CDR1 MNHNY and CDR2 SVGAGI come from the germline V gene (reference sequence). The CDR3 has 10 residues. Here the CDR3 DNA reads TGTGCCAGCAGGCGATATGGCTACACCTTC. Protein sequence: CASRRYGYTF.

The chain carries TRBV5-1 and TRBJ2-1; TRBD2 agrees at 9 bases. This CDR3 region has 16 residues. V lost 4 bases to trimming and J lost 8 bases; unmatched junction nucleotides: 13. Germline assignment: CDR1 SGHRS and CDR2 YFSETQ. The CDR3 coding sequence is TGCGCCAGCAGCCCCTCATCCAGCGGGAGGTTGGATGAGCAGTTCTTC. It codes for CASSPSSSGRLDEQFF.

This rearrangement joins TRBV5-1 to TRBJ2-5, with 12 bases fitting TRBD2. Trimming cost V 4 bases and J 11 bases; bases outside gene matches: 12. Germline V gives CDR1 SGHRS, CDR2 YFSETQ. The CDR3 loop spans 15 amino acids. Written as DNA, the CDR3 is TGCGCCAGCAGCCCGGCCGAGCTAGCGGGAGGGCGTCAGTACTTC. It specifies CASSPAELAGGRQYF.

This sequence joins TRBV6-1 and TRBJ2-7, with a weak D call TRBD1 (7 bases). V was trimmed by 5 bases and J by 7 bases, leaving 12 bases between them. The V gene's germline CDR1 is MNHNS and CDR2 SASEGT. CDR3 length: 12 amino acids. The CDR3 sequence is CASSRQGGEQYF. The CDR3 bases are TGTGCCAGCAGTCGACAGGGAGGAGAGCAGTACTTC.

The chain is built from TRBV4-1 and TRBJ2-7; 7 nucleotides match TRBD1. CDR1 and CDR2 from the germline V gene are MGHRA and YSYEKL. With 5 bases clipped from V and 2 bases from J, the junction kept 6 bases outside the gene matches. The CDR3 is 14 amino acids. CDR3 DNA sequence: TGCGCCAGCAGCTACCGGGACAGTGCCTACGAGCAGTACTTC. Amino acid sequence: CASSYRDSAYEQYF.

This chain connects TRBV5-4 to TRBJ1-1; no reliable D call. The CDR3 spans 12 residues. Germline V CDR1 and CDR2: SGHNT, YYREEE (reference sequence). V was cut by 0 bases and J by 5 bases, with 5 bases left in between. The CDR3: CASSLGTTEAFF. CDR3 DNA sequence: TGTGCCAGCAGCTTGGGCACAACTGAAGCTTTCTTT.

The V call is TRBV29-1, the J call TRBJ1-2, with TRBD1 as a possible D gene (5 bases). The V gene lost 3 bases and the J gene lost 3 bases, with 11 bases spanning the gap. CDR3 length: 13 residues. Germline lookup yields CDR1 SQVTM and CDR2 ANQGSEA. The DNA for the CDR3 is TGCAGCGTTGACCGGACAAGGGACTATGGCTACACCTTC. Translation: CSVDRTRDYGYTF.

The rearrangement joins TRBV11-3 to TRBJ2-4; D gene uncertain. The CDR3 spans 14 residues. Deletions cut 1 base from V and 4 bases from J, with 8 bases between. Germline-derived CDR1 and CDR2 are SGHNT and YENEEA. For the CDR3, the DNA is TGTGCCAGCAGCTTAGGACTCCTGAAAAACATTCAGTACTTC. Translating it yields CASSLGLLKNIQYF.

The chain couples TRBV9 to TRBJ2-3, with TRBD2 matching 10 bases. V dropped 4 bases and J dropped 3; count of bases not matched to a gene: 5. The CDR3 spans 15 residues. Germline loops: CDR1 SGDLS, CDR2 YYNGEE. The CDR3 region has the DNA TGTGCCAGCAGCCCGCCTAGCGGGAGTACAGATACGCAGTATTTT. The encoded protein is CASSPPSGSTDTQYF. Filled out from reference TRBV9 and TRBJ2-3, the complete variable domain reads DSGVTQTPKHLITATGQRVTLRCSPRSGDLSVYWYQQSLDQGLQFLIQYYNGEERAKGNILERFSAQQFPDLHSELNLSSLELGDSALYFCASSPPSGSTDTQYFGPGTRLTVL.

This clone turned up a few times. CDR3 DNA: TGTGCCAGCAGGGGAGAAAGGAACACTGAAGCTTTCTTT. It codes for CASRGERNTEAFF. The chain couples TRBV2 to TRBJ1-1; D unclear. Trimming removed 6 bases at V and 1 base at J, with 9 bases between. CDR1 SNHLY and CDR2 FYNNEI come from the germline V gene. This CDR3 region has 13 residues.

J is TRBJ1-6 and V is TRBV5-4; no clear D. The CDR3 extends over 15 amino acids. CDR1 and CDR2 from the germline V gene are SGHNT and YYREEE (reference sequence). The V end was cut by 1 base, the J end by 6 bases, with 11 bases between. CDR3 loop: CASSLRGMGNSPLHF. The DNA of the CDR3 is TGTGCCAGCAGCTTGAGAGGGATGGGTAATTCACCCCTCCACTTT.

The chain couples TRBV7-9 to TRBJ2-3; 11 bases map to TRBD2. V lost 0 bases, J lost 4 bases, and 9 bases stayed unmatched. Per germline, CDR1 SEHNR and CDR2 FQNEAQ (reference sequence). The CDR3 runs 18 residues. The CDR3 reads CASSLAIRGTSGADTQYF. CDR3 DNA: TGTGCCAGCAGCTTAGCGATACGCGGGACTAGCGGCGCAGATACGCAGTATTTT.

CDR3 in DNA: TGTGCCAGCAGCTTCACATGGGAGACCCAGTACTTC. Amino acid sequence: CASSFTWETQYF. The rearrangement joins TRBV5-6 to TRBJ2-5; no clear D gene. CDR3 length equals 12 residues. The V and J ends lost 2 bases and 5 bases respectively, with 7 bases between them. Germline CDR1 and CDR2: SGHDT and YYEEEE.

The rearrangement joins TRBV5-6 to TRBJ1-2; 8 positions match TRBD1. The CDR3 runs 13 residues. CDR1 is SGHDT and CDR2 is YYEEEE in the germline V gene. J was trimmed by 4 bases and V by 3 bases; bases with no gene match: 2. CDR3 sequence reads: CASSSGGGYGYTF. CDR3 sequence (DNA): TGTGCCAGCAGCTCAGGGGGCGGCTATGGCTACACCTTC.

The chain has TRBV7-2 and TRBJ2-1; 9 bases line up with TRBD2. J gave up 3 bases and V 5 bases, and 5 bases lay outside the gene matches. The CDR3 loop spans 15 amino acids. Germline CDR1 and CDR2: SGHTA and FQGNSA. CDR3 coding DNA: TGTGCCAGCAGCCCTAGCGGGACCCACTACAATGAGCAGTTCTTC. It codes for CASSPSGTHYNEQFF.

A single count supports this clone. The gene calls are TRBV7-9 and TRBJ2-7, with 8 bases that match TRBD2. There are 16 residues in the CDR3. CDR1 is SEHNR, CDR2 FQNEAQ, per germline (reference sequence). The junction had 9 bases not matched to a gene; V was cut back by 4 bases and J by 1 base. The CDR3 DNA follows: TGTGCCAGCAGCTCAAATGGGGCTAGCGGGTCCTACGAGCAGTACTTC. This gives the protein CASSSNGASGSYEQYF.

The chain combines TRBV6-6 with TRBJ2-1; TRBD1 matches at 10 bases. The germline V gene encodes CDR1 MNHNY and CDR2 SVGAGI (reference sequence). This CDR3 comprises 12 residues. Losses at the gene ends were 2 bases for V and 16 bases for J; bases not matched to a gene: 5. CDR3 protein: CASSYGDRGCFF. For the CDR3, the DNA is TGTGCCAGCAGTTACGGGGACAGGGGTTGCTTCTTC.